What follows describes a single TCR beta chain. The data belong to a study of T cell responses to AZD1222 COVID-19 vaccine. Assay: immunoSEQ multiplex PCR; the TCRdb copy retains only in-frame clones and omits some. The repertoire holds some 47,000 clones, with approximately 86% as singletons. The CDR3 contains 12 residues. Germline CDR1 ENHRY, CDR2 SYGVKD. The V and J genes are TRBV10-3 and TRBJ2-5, with D perhaps TRBD2 (6 bases). This sequence was found in an adult in good health. The sequenced sample was peripheral blood, obtained on day 0 of AZD1222 vaccination. The CDR3 is CAVAVTQETQYF. CDR3 DNA sequence: TGTGCGGTAGCGGTCACACAAGAGACCCAGTACTTC.